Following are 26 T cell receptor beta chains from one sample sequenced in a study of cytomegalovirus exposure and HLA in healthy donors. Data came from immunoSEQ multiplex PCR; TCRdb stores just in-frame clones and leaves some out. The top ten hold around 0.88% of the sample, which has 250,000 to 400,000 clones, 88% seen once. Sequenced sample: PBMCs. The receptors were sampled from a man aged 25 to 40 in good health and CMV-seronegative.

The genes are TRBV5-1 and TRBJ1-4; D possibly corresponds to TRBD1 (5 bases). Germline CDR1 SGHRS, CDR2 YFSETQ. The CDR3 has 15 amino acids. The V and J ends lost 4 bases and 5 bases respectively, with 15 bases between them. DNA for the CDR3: TGCGCCAGCAGCCTGGGCGGGACTGAGAATGAAAAACTGTTTTTT. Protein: CASSLGGTENEKLFF.

Here the CDR3 reads CASSPNGLAGYYEQYF. The DNA for the CDR3 is TGTGCCAGCAGCCCCAACGGACTAGCGGGATACTACGAGCAGTACTTC. The J gene is TRBJ2-7, the V gene TRBV7-9, with 12 bases matching TRBD2. This CDR3 region has 16 residues. V lost 5 bases and J lost 3; bases outside the gene matches: 8. The germline gives CDR1 SEHNR, CDR2 FQNEAQ (reference sequence).

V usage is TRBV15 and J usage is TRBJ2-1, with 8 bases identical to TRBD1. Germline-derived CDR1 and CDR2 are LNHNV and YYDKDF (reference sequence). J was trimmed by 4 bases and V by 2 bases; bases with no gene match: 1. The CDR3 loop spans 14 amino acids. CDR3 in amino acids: CATSRRQGYNEQFF. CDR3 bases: TGTGCCACCAGCAGAAGACAGGGGTACAATGAGCAGTTCTTC.

This CDR3 is CASRTHVTGGDGYTF. CDR3 bases: TGTGCCAGCAGGACGCACGTTACAGGGGGCGATGGCTACACCTTC. This chain joins TRBV11-2 and TRBJ1-2; 9 nucleotides match TRBD1. CDR3 length: 15 residues. The V gene's germline CDR1 is SGHAT and CDR2 FQNNGV. V shed 6 bases, J shed 6 bases, and the junction held 11 bases outside the gene matches.

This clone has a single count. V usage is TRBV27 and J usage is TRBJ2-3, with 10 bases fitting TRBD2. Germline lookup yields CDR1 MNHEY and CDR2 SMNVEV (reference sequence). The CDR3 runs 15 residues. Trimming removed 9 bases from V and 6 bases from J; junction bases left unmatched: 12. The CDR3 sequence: CASSFLAGVMDTQYF. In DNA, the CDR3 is TGTGCCAGTTCTTTTCTAGCGGGGGTGATGGATACGCAGTATTTT.

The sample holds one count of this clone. The CDR3 region is CASSAWQNYGYTF. The DNA of the CDR3 is TGTGCCAGCAGTGCGTGGCAGAACTATGGCTACACCTTC. The chain carries TRBV6-1 and TRBJ1-2; no clear D. This CDR3 is 13 amino acids long. With 4 bases removed from V and 2 bases from J, the gap between germline ends came to 8 bases. The germline gives CDR1 MNHNS, CDR2 SASEGT.

The CDR3 sequence: CASSPGAGARTDTQYF. In nucleotides, the CDR3 is TGTGCCAGCAGCCCAGGAGCGGGGGCCCGCACAGATACGCAGTATTTT. The rearrangement links TRBV7-7 to TRBJ2-3; TRBD2 matches 8 bases. The germline V gene encodes CDR1 SSHAT and CDR2 FNYEAQ (reference sequence). The CDR3 runs 16 residues. J lost 1 base, V lost 5 bases, and 8 bases had no gene match.

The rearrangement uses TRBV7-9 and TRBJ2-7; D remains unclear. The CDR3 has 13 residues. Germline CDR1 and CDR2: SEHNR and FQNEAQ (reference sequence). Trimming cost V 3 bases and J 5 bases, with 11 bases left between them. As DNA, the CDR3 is TGTGCCAGCAGCTTCCCAGGATCCGACGAGCAGTACTTC. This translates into CASSFPGSDEQYF.

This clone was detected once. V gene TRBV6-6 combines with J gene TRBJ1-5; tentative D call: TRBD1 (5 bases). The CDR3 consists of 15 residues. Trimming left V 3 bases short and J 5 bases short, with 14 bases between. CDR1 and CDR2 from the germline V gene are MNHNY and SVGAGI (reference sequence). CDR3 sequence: CASSYSGGGYQPQHF. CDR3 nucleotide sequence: TGTGCCAGCAGTTATAGTGGCGGGGGATATCAGCCCCAGCATTTT.

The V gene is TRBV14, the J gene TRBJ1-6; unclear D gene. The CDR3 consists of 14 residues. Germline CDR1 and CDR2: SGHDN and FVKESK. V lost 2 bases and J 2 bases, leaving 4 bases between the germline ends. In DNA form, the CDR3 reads TGTGCCAGCAGCCAACCTACCTATAATTCACCCCTCCACTTT. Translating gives CASSQPTYNSPLHF.

The chain's CDR3 is CASSLSAETGGQETQYF. CDR3 sequence (DNA): TGTGCCAGCAGCTTATCAGCCGAGACAGGTGGCCAAGAGACCCAGTACTTC. V is TRBV7-7 and J is TRBJ2-5, with D perhaps TRBD1 (6 bases). V dropped 2 bases and J dropped 1 base, with 17 bases sitting between them. CDR1 SSHAT and CDR2 FNYEAQ come from the germline V gene (reference sequence). The CDR3 runs to 17 residues.

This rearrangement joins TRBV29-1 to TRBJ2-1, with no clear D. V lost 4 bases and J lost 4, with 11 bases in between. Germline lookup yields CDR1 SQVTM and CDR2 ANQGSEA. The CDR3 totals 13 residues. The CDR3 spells CSVALERYNEQFF. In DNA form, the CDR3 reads TGCAGCGTTGCCTTAGAGAGGTACAATGAGCAGTTCTTC.

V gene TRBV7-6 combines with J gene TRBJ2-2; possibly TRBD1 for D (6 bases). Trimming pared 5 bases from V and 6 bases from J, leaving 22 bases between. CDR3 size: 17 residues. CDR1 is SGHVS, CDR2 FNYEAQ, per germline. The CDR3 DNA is TGTGCCAGCAGCCTACAACTAGGACAGTTAAAGGCCGGGGAGCTGTTTTTT. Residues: CASSLQLGQLKAGELFF.

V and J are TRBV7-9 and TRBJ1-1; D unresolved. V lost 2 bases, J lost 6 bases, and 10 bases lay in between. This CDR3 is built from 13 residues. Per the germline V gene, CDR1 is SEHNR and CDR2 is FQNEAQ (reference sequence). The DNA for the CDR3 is TGTGCCAGCAGCTTACCCGGGGATGCTGAAGCTTTCTTT. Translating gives CASSLPGDAEAFF.

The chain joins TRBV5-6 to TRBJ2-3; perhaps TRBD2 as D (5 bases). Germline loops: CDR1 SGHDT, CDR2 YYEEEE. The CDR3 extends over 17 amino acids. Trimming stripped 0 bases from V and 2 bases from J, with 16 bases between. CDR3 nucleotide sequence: TGTGCCAGCAGCTTGGCGTACGGACTGGAAGACACAGATACGCAGTATTTT. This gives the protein CASSLAYGLEDTDTQYF.

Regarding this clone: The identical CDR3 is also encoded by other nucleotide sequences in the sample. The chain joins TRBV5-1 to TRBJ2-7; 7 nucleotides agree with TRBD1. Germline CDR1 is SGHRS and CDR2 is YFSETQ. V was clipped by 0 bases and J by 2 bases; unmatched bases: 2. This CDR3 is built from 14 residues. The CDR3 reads CASSLGTGAYEQYF. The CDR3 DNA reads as TGCGCCAGCAGCTTGGGGACAGGAGCCTACGAGCAGTACTTC.

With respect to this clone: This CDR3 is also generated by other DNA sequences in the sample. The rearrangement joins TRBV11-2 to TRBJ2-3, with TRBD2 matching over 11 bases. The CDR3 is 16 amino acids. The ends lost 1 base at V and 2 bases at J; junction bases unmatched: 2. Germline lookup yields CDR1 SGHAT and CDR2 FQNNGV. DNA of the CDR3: TGTGCCAGCAGCTTAGGACTAGCGGGGACCACAGATACGCAGTATTTT. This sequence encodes CASSLGLAGTTDTQYF.

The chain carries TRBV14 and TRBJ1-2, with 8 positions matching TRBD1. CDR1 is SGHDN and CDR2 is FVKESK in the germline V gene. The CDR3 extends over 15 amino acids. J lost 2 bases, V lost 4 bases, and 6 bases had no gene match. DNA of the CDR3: TGTGCCAGCAGCCCTAGACAGGGGCTGAACTATGGCTACACCTTC. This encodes CASSPRQGLNYGYTF.

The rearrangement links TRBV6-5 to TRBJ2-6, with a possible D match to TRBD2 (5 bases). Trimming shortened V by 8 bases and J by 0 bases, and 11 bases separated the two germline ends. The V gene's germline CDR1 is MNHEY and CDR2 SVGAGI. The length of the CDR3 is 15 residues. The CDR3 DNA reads TGTGCCAGCTCGGTCGGGGTCTCTGGGGCCAACGTCCTGACTTTC. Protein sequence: CASSVGVSGANVLTF.

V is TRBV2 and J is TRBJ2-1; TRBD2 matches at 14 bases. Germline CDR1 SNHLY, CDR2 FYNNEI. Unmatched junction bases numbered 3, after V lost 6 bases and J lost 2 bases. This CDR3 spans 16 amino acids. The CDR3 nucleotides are TGTGCCAGCAGCCCGGGACTAGCGGGGGCCTACAATGAGCAGTTCTTC. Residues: CASSPGLAGAYNEQFF.

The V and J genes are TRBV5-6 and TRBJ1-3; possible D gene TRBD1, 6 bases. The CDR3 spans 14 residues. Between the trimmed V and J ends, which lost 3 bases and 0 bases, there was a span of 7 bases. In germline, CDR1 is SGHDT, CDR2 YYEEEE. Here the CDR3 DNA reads TGTGCCAGCAGCTGGGGGCTCTCTGGAAACACCATATATTTT. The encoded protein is CASSWGLSGNTIYF. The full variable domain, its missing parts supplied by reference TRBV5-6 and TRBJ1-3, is DAGVTQSPTHLIKTRGQQVTLRCSPKSGHDTVSWYQQALGQGPQFIFQYYEEEERQRGNFPDRFSGHQFPNYSSELNVNALLLGDSALYLCASSWGLSGNTIYFGEGSWLTVV.

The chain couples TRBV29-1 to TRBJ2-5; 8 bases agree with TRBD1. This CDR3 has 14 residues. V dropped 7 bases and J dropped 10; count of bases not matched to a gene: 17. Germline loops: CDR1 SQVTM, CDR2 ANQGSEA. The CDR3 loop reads CSGTGQAARVIQYF. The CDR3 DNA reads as TGCAGCGGGACGGGACAGGCAGCCCGGGTTATCCAGTACTTC. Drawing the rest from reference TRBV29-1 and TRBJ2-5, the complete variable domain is SAVISQKPSRDICQRGTSLTIQCQVDSQVTMMFWYRQQPGQSLTLIATANQGSEATYESGFVIDKFPISRPNLTFSTLTVSNMSPEDSSIYLCSGTGQAARVIQYFGPGTRLLVL.

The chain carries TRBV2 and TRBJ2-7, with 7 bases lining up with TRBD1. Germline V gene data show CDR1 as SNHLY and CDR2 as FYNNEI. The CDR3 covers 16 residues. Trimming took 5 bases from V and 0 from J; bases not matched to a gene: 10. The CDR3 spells CASSFTGVRSSYEQYF. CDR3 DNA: TGTGCCAGCAGTTTTACAGGGGTCCGAAGCTCCTACGAGCAGTACTTC.

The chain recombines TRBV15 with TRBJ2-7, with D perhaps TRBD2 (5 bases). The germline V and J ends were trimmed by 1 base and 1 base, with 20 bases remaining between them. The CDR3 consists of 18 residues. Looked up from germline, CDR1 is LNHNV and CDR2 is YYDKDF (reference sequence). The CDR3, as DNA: TGTGCCACCAGCAGAGCCTCGAGGGCCTTTTACCGATCCTACGAGCAGTACTTC. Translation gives CATSRASRAFYRSYEQYF.

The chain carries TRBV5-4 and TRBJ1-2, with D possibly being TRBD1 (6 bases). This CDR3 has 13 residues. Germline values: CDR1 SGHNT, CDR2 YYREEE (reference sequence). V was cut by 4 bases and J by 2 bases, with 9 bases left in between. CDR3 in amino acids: CASSGDINYGYTF. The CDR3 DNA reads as TGTGCCAGCAGCGGGGACATCAACTATGGCTACACCTTC.

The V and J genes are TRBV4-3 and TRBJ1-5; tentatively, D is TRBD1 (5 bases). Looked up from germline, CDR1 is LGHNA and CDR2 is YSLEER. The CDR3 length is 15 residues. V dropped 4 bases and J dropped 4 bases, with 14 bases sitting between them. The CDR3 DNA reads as TGCGCCAGCAGCCCGACTTCAGGGACTAATCAGCCCCAGCATTTT. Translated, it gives CASSPTSGTNQPQHF.